This T cell receptor (beta chain) was recorded in a study of blood T cell repertoires in COVID-19. Across the study: PBMCs, B-cell-depleted T cells, or T cells provided the cDNA or gDNA that made up the material.

The CDR3 is 11 residues long. With 7 bases clipped from V and 5 bases from J, the junction kept 1 base outside the gene matches. In germline, CDR1 is SQVTM, CDR2 ANQGSEA. Original handling: The assay estimated nucleated cells by amplifying reference gene primers. Sequencing was performed with immunoSEQ multiplex PCR; in TCRdb, only in-frame clones are kept and a portion is missing. Clone size and V and J calls were adopted from that table, with D and trimming inferred from the DNA. The sample has fewer than 85,000 clones; around 80% are singletons. Sequenced input: peripheral blood. The TCR sequence derives from a human donor in a cohort sampled during active COVID-19. The chain has TRBV29-1 and TRBJ2-7; 11 nucleotides align to TRBD2. CDR3 in DNA: TGCAGCGGACTAGCGGGGAACGAGCAGTACTTC. Its translation: CSGLAGNEQYF.